The 28 T cell receptor beta chains reported below all come from one sample, sequenced in a study of molecular identifiers for immune sequencing clone quantification. TCRdb reprocessed the PCR reads with MiXCR, giving one entry per CDR3 protein. The sample yields approximately 680,000 distinct CDR3 sequences, about 25% seen once. Sequenced sample: naive CD8+ T cells from blood, with Jurkat cell RNA spiked in. This sample's subset: FACS-sorted CD8+CD4-CCR7+CD45RA+ naive T cells. Receptors originate from a human donor in good health. Some libraries in this study had Jurkat cell RNA spiked in.

A note on this clonotype: Mismatch with germline at one junction end may stem from a read error. The V gene is TRBV7-9, the J gene TRBJ1-4, with D unclear. The germline V gene has CDR1 SEHNR and CDR2 FQNEAQ (reference sequence). CDR3 length equals 13 residues. CDR3 sequence (DNA): TGTGCCAGCAGCTTAGATAATAATAAAAAACTGTTTTTT. Its translation is CASSLDNNKKLFF.

On this clonotype: A much larger clone lies a single base off, so this may be a read error. Since the CDR3 does not end with the conserved phenylalanine or tryptophan, this likely comes from a read error. The chain joins TRBV4-3 to TRBJ2-3; 12 positions agree with TRBD2. The CDR3 totals 18 residues. With 4 bases clipped from V and 6 bases from J, the junction kept 14 bases outside the gene matches. The germline V gene encodes CDR1 LGHNA and CDR2 YSLEER. The CDR3 loop reads CASSRMTRLAGDRDTQYV. The CDR3 bases are TGCGCCAGCAGCCGAATGACTAGACTAGCGGGAGATAGGGATACGCAGTATGTT.

As regards this clonotype: This may come from a read error, since a much larger clone is one base off. V usage is TRBV30 and J usage is TRBJ2-7, with D perhaps TRBD2 (5 bases). Germline-derived CDR1 and CDR2 are GTSNPN and SVGIG (reference sequence). There are 11 residues in the CDR3. The CDR3 region is CVWSEGYEQYF. Written as DNA, the CDR3 is TGTGTCTGGAGCGAGGGATACGAGCAGTACTTC.

Regarding this clonotype: A much more abundant neighbour one base away suggests this may be a read error. The rearrangement links TRBV12-3 or TRBV12-4 to TRBJ1-2; D is unresolved. This CDR3 is 11 amino acids long. Trimming removed 6 bases at V and 8 bases at J, with 10 bases between. CDR3: CASRNLRGYTF. CDR3 in DNA: TGTGCCAGCAGAAACCTCCGGGGCTACACCTTC.

This clonotype was counted many times. The chain carries TRBV9 and TRBJ1-6; 7 bases fit TRBD1. The CDR3 has 15 amino acids. The germline V gene has CDR1 SGDLS and CDR2 YYNGEE. The junction had 2 bases not matched to a gene; V was cut back by 0 bases and J by 5 bases. CDR3 in DNA: TGTGCCAGCAGCGTAGGAGGGGGCAATAATTCACCCCTCCACTTT. Its protein is CASSVGGGNNSPLHF.

Written as DNA, the CDR3 is TGTGCCAGCAGCGTCAGCGGGGGGTTGCCCTACGAGCAGTACTTC. This sequence encodes CASSVSGGLPYEQYF. The V call is TRBV7-9, the J call TRBJ2-7, with 9 bases that match TRBD2. The ends lost 5 bases at V and 2 bases at J; junction bases unmatched: 7. The V gene's germline CDR1 is SEHNR and CDR2 FQNEAQ (reference sequence). The CDR3 spans 15 residues.

This clonotype was detected ten times or more. The chain joins TRBV7-9 to TRBJ1-5; TRBD1 aligns across 9 bases. CDR1 and CDR2 (germline): SEHNR, FQNEAQ (reference sequence). Losses at the gene ends were 4 bases for V and 4 bases for J; bases not matched to a gene: 5. The CDR3 extends over 15 amino acids. CDR3 residues: CASSSTGGRNQPQHF. The CDR3 coding sequence is TGTGCCAGCAGCTCGACAGGGGGGAGAAATCAGCCCCAGCATTTT.

The chain combines TRBV6-1 with TRBJ1-6; D unclear. The germline V gene has CDR1 MNHNS and CDR2 SASEGT. V shed 3 bases and J shed 10 bases, with 7 bases lying between them. The CDR3 runs 12 residues. This CDR3 is CASSDSGSPLHF. DNA for the CDR3: TGTGCCAGCAGTGACAGTGGGTCACCCCTCCACTTT.

This clonotype was detected once. This may come from a read error, since a much larger clone is one base off. The rearrangement uses TRBV24-1 and TRBJ2-1; perhaps TRBD2 as D (5 bases). CDR1 KGHDR and CDR2 SFDVKD come from the germline V gene. This CDR3 comprises 13 residues. Trimming took 1 base from V and 9 from J, leaving 9 bases between them. The CDR3 spells CATSDFAGSEQFF. The CDR3 DNA reads TGTGCCACCAGTGATTTTGCGGGCAGTGAGCAGTTCTTC.

The genes are TRBV28 and TRBJ2-3; 12 bases match TRBD2. V trimming: 3 bases; J trimming: 1 base; junction bases outside the gene matches: 5. This CDR3 region has 17 residues. Per the germline V gene, CDR1 is MDHEN and CDR2 is SYDVKM. In DNA, the CDR3 is TGTGCCAGCAGTTTTCGCAGACTAGCGGGAGGCACAGATACGCAGTATTTT. Residues: CASSFRRLAGGTDTQYF. The full variable domain, its missing parts supplied by reference TRBV28 and TRBJ2-3, is DVKVTQSSRYLVKRTGEKVFLECVQDMDHENMFWYRQDPGLGLRLIYFSYDVKMKEKGDIPEGYSVSREKKERFSLILESASTNQTSMYLCASSFRRLAGGTDTQYFGPGTRLTVL.

Of note for this clonotype: Because it lacks the conserved phenylalanine or tryptophan at the end, this CDR3 is likely a read error. CDR3 loop: CAWSAVPYTSSTDTQYS. For the CDR3, the DNA is TGTGCCTGGAGCGCGGTCCCATATACTTCTAGCACAGATACGCAGTATTCT. The rearrangement links TRBV30 to TRBJ2-3; no clear D. Trimming left V 3 bases short and J 0 bases short, with 19 bases between. Germline assignment: CDR1 GTSNPN and CDR2 SVGIG (reference sequence). This CDR3 has 17 amino acids.

At least ten counts were recorded for this clonotype. The J gene is TRBJ2-7, the V gene TRBV4-1, with 7 bases aligning to TRBD1. The CDR3 length is 14 residues. Germline V gene data show CDR1 as MGHRA and CDR2 as YSYEKL. V was clipped by 4 bases and J by 2 bases; unmatched bases: 5. As DNA, the CDR3 is TGCGCCAGCAGCCCGGGACAGAAGACCTACGAGCAGTACTTC. Its protein is CASSPGQKTYEQYF.

Remarks on this clonotype: This sequence may be a read error, since a much larger clone differs from it by one base. V and J are TRBV3-1 and TRBJ2-3, with D unresolved. The CDR3 length is 13 residues. Per germline, CDR1 LGHDT and CDR2 YNNKEL (reference sequence). The CDR3 reads CASCQAGTDTQYF. Written as DNA, the CDR3 is TGTGCCAGCTGCCAAGCAGGCACAGATACGCAGTATTTT.

This clonotype was detected many times. The rearrangement links TRBV5-4 to TRBJ1-1; weak D call: TRBD1 (5 bases). This CDR3 has 15 residues. CDR1 SGHNT and CDR2 YYREEE come from the germline V gene (reference sequence). Trimming removed 0 bases at V and 0 bases at J, with 9 bases between. Here the CDR3 reads CASSLVGALNTEAFF. CDR3 DNA: TGTGCCAGCAGCTTGGTTGGGGCACTGAACACTGAAGCTTTCTTT.

The V call is TRBV5-8, the J call TRBJ1-1; possible D gene TRBD1, 5 bases. V was shortened by 2 bases and J by 5 bases, with 13 bases between the two germline ends. The CDR3 runs to 14 residues. Germline-derived CDR1 and CDR2 are SGHTS and YDEGEE. CDR3 residues: CASSFAAEGTEAFF. The DNA for the CDR3 is TGTGCCAGCAGCTTCGCCGCCGAGGGGACTGAAGCTTTCTTT.

This clonotype was counted at least ten times. This rearrangement joins TRBV20-1 to TRBJ2-7; D remains unclear. CDR1 is DFQATT, CDR2 SNEGSKA, per germline (reference sequence). This CDR3 contains 14 residues. Trimming removed 5 bases from V and 2 bases from J, with 16 bases in between. The DNA of the CDR3 is TGCAGTGCTTTGAACAGAATCCTTGCCTACGAGCAGTACTTC. This gives the protein CSALNRILAYEQYF.

Only one count was recorded for this clonotype. A much larger clone is a single base away; this may be a read error. A read error is likely, as this CDR3 ends without the conserved phenylalanine or tryptophan. The chain combines TRBV27 with TRBJ2-3; no clear D gene. Looked up from germline, CDR1 is MNHEY and CDR2 is SMNVEV (reference sequence). V was clipped by 5 bases and J by 5 bases, with 14 bases between them. This CDR3 has 14 amino acids. The CDR3 sequence is CASSTQPNVDTQYL. The DNA of the CDR3 is TGTGCCAGCAGTACCCAACCCAATGTAGATACGCAGTATCTT.

The chain carries TRBV4-3 and TRBJ1-1; no clear D. The CDR3 is 13 residues long. Trimming removed 5 bases at V and 1 base at J, with 8 bases between. Germline lookup yields CDR1 LGHNA and CDR2 YSLEER. The CDR3 region is CASSDTQNTEAFF. CDR3 in DNA: TGCGCCAGCAGCGACACGCAGAACACTGAAGCTTTCTTT.

This clonotype has at least ten counts. The chain carries TRBV7-6 and TRBJ2-3, with D perhaps given as TRBD1 or TRBD2 (5 bases each). The CDR3 spans 15 residues. CDR1 and CDR2 (germline): SGHVS, FNYEAQ. V lost 2 bases and J 1 base, leaving 10 bases between the germline ends. The CDR3 DNA reads TGTGCCAGCAGCTTAAACGGGGCGGGCACAGATACGCAGTATTTT. It yields the protein CASSLNGAGTDTQYF.

In this sample, this clonotype turned up once. At one end, the junction sequence differs from germline, possibly due to a read error. V and J are TRBV7-9 and TRBJ1-4, with D tentatively TRBD1 (6 bases). This CDR3 is 15 amino acids long. Germline V gene lookup returns CDR1 SEHNR and CDR2 FQNEAQ (reference sequence). As DNA, the CDR3 is TGTGCCGGCAGCTGGCCCGGACAGTTAAATGAAAAACTGGTTTTT. Amino acids: CAGSWPGQLNEKLVF. The variable domain in full, with the rest retrieved from reference TRBV7-9 and TRBJ1-4, is DTGVSQNPRHKITKRGQNVTFRCDPISEHNRLYWYRQTLGQGPEFLTYFQNEAQLEKSRLLSDRFSAERPKGSFSTLEIQRTEQGDSAMYLCAGSWPGQLNEKLVFGSGTQLSVL.

A remark on this clonotype: With a much larger clone just one base away, this may be a read error. This chain joins TRBV7-6 and TRBJ2-3, with a weak D call TRBD2 (6 bases). The length of the CDR3 is 15 residues. The V end was cut by 8 bases, the J end by 2 bases, with 17 bases between. Germline V gives CDR1 SGHVS, CDR2 FNYEAQ. CDR3 residues: CASGPLGGTTDTQYF. CDR3 in DNA: TGTGCCAGCGGCCCCTTGGGGGGAACCACAGATACGCAGTATTTT. Using reference TRBV7-6 and TRBJ2-3 for the parts outside the CDR3, the full variable domain is GAGVSQSPRYKVTKRGQDVALRCDPISGHVSLYWYRQALGQGPEFLTYFNYEAQQDKSGLPNDRFSAERPEGSISTLTIQRTEQRDSAMYRCASGPLGGTTDTQYFGPGTRLTVL.

This clonotype was seen many times. The rearrangement joins TRBV30 to TRBJ2-1; a possible D gene is TRBD2 (6 bases). The V gene's germline CDR1 is GTSNPN and CDR2 SVGIG (reference sequence). Deletions cut 2 bases from V and 5 bases from J, with 13 bases between. CDR3 length: 14 residues. The CDR3 DNA is TGTGCCTGGAGTCGCGGGATTAGTCACAATGAGCAGTTCTTC. This gives the protein CAWSRGISHNEQFF. The full variable domain, in which reference TRBV30 and TRBJ2-1 provide the parts outside the CDR3, is SQTIHQWPATLVQPVGSPLSLECTVEGTSNPNLYWYRQAAGRGLQLLFYSVGIGQISSEVPQNLSASRPQDRQFILSSKKLLLSDSGFYLCAWSRGISHNEQFFGPGTRLTVL.

J is TRBJ2-1 and V is TRBV30; the match to TRBD2 covers 9 bases. Unmatched junction bases numbered 9, after V lost 0 bases and J lost 9 bases. The CDR3 has 15 amino acids. CDR1 and CDR2 from the germline V gene are GTSNPN and SVGIG (reference sequence). CDR3 sequence: CAWSVGAGGPSEQFF. The DNA for the CDR3 is TGTGCCTGGAGTGTAGGCGCGGGAGGGCCGAGTGAGCAGTTCTTC.

This clonotype was detected a few times. The rearrangement links TRBV3-1 to TRBJ2-3, with TRBD2 matching over 9 bases. Germline assignment: CDR1 LGHDT and CDR2 YNNKEL (reference sequence). V was pared by 4 bases and J by 4 bases, with 9 bases of the junction left unmatched. This CDR3 is built from 16 residues. The CDR3 region is CASSPQGGGAADTQYF. CDR3 bases: TGTGCCAGCAGCCCGCAGGGCGGGGGGGCCGCAGATACGCAGTATTTT.

This clonotype was found many times. This chain links TRBV9 with TRBJ2-3, with 7 bases matching TRBD2. In germline, CDR1 is SGDLS, CDR2 YYNGEE. This CDR3 has 15 residues. V lost 0 bases and J lost 2; bases outside the gene matches: 3. The CDR3 DNA sequence: TGTGCCAGCAGCGTAGCGGGAGGCCTCACAGATACGCAGTATTTT. The encoded protein is CASSVAGGLTDTQYF. The full variable domain, in which reference TRBV9 and TRBJ2-3 provide the parts outside the CDR3, is DSGVTQTPKHLITATGQRVTLRCSPRSGDLSVYWYQQSLDQGLQFLIQYYNGEERAKGNILERFSAQQFPDLHSELNLSSLELGDSALYFCASSVAGGLTDTQYFGPGTRLTVL.

A few counts support this clonotype. The V call is TRBV2, the J call TRBJ1-1; TRBD1 aligns across 9 bases. The V gene end was trimmed by 0 bases and the J gene end by 6 bases; junction bases not matched to a gene: 8. From germline, CDR1 is SNHLY and CDR2 FYNNEI. The length of the CDR3 is 16 residues. The CDR3 here is CASSEAQGAVNAEAFF. The DNA for the CDR3 is TGTGCCAGCAGTGAAGCACAGGGGGCGGTCAACGCTGAAGCTTTCTTT.

This clonotype was found a few times. The V gene is TRBV4-3, the J gene TRBJ2-1; 7 bases align to TRBD2. J was trimmed by 4 bases and V by 0 bases; bases with no gene match: 3. Germline-derived CDR1 and CDR2 are LGHNA and YSLEER. The CDR3 sequence is 15 residues long. CDR3 nucleotides: TGCGCCAGCAGCCAAGACCTAGCGGAATACAATGAGCAGTTCTTC. As protein: CASSQDLAEYNEQFF.

The CDR3 spells CASSLSQAVTGELFF. CDR3 bases: TGTGCCAGCAGCTTAAGTCAGGCGGTCACCGGGGAGCTGTTTTTT. V gene TRBV13 combines with J gene TRBJ2-2, with D unclear. V was pared by 2 bases and J by 4 bases, with 11 bases between. The CDR3 has 15 residues. Germline CDR1 is PRHDT and CDR2 is FYEKMQ (reference sequence).